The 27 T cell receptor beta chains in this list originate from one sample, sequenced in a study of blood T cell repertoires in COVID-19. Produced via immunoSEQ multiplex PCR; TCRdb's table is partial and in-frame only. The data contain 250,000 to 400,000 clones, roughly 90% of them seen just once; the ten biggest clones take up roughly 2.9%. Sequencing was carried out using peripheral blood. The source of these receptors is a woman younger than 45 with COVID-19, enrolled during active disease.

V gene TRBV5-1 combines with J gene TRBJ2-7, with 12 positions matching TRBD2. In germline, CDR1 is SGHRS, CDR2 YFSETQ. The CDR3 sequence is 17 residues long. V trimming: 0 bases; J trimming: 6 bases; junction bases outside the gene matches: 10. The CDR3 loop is CASSLALAGGPSGEQYF. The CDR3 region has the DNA TGCGCCAGCAGCTTGGCGCTAGCGGGAGGGCCTTCTGGCGAGCAGTACTTC. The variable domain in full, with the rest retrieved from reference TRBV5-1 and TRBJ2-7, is KAGVTQTPRYLIKTRGQQVTLSCSPISGHRSVSWYQQTPGQGLQFLFEYFSETQRNKGNFPGRFSGRQFSNSRSEMNVSTLELGDSALYLCASSLALAGGPSGEQYFGPGTRLTVT.

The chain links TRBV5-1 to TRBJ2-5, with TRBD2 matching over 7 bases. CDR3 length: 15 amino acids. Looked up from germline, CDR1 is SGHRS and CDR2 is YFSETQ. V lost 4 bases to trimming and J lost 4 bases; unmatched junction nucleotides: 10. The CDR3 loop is CASSPPGPGGETQYF. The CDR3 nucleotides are TGCGCCAGCAGCCCGCCCGGGCCGGGAGGAGAGACCCAGTACTTC.

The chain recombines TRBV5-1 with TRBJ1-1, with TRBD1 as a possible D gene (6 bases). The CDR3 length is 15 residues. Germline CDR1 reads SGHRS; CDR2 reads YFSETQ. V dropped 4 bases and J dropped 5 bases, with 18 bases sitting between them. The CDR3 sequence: CASSPTQRGGTEAFF. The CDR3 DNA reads TGCGCCAGCAGCCCGACCCAAAGAGGGGGAACTGAAGCTTTCTTT.

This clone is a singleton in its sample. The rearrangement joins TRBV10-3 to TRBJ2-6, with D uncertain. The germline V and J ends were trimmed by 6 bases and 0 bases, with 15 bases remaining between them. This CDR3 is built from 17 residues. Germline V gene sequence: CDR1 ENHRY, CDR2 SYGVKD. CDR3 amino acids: CAISAITPNSGANVLTF. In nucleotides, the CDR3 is TGTGCCATCAGCGCCATCACACCAAACTCTGGGGCCAACGTCCTGACTTTC.

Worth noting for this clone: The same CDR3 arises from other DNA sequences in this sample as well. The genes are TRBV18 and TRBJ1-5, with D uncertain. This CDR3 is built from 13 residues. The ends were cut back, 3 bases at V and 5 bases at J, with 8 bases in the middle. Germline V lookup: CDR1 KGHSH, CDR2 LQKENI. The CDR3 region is CASSPTGDQPQHF. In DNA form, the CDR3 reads TGTGCCAGCTCACCCACCGGAGATCAGCCCCAGCATTTT.

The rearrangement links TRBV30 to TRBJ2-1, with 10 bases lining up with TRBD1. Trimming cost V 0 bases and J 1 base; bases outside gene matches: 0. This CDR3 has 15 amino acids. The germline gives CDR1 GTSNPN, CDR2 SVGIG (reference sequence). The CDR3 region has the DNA TGTGCCTGGAGTGTGGGACAGGGGTCCTACAATGAGCAGTTCTTC. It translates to CAWSVGQGSYNEQFF.

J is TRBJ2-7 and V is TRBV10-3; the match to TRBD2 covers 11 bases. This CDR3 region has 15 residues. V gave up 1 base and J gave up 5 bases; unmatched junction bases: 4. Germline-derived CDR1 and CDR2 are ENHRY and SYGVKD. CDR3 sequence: CAISELLAGVNEQYF. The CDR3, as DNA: TGTGCCATCAGTGAGTTACTAGCGGGAGTGAACGAGCAGTACTTC.

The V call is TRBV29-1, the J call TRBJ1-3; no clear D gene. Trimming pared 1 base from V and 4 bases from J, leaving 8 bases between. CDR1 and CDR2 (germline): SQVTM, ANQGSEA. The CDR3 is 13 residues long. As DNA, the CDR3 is TGCAGCGTTGAAGTGAGTGCGGGAAACACCATATATTTT. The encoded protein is CSVEVSAGNTIYF.

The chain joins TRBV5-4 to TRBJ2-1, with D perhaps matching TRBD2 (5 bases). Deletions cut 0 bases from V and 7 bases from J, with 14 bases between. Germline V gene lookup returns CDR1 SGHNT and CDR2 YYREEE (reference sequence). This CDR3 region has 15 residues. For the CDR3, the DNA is TGTGCCAGCAGCTTGGGAGGTGGGAGAGAGAATGAGCAGTTCTTC. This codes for CASSLGGGRENEQFF.

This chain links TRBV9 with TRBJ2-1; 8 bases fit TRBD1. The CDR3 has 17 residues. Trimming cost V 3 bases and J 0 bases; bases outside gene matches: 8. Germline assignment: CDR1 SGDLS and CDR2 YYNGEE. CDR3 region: CASSAGTGMSSYNEQFF. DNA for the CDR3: TGTGCCAGCAGCGCCGGGACAGGAATGAGCTCCTACAATGAGCAGTTCTTC. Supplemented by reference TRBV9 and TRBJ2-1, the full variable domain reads DSGVTQTPKHLITATGQRVTLRCSPRSGDLSVYWYQQSLDQGLQFLIQYYNGEERAKGNILERFSAQQFPDLHSELNLSSLELGDSALYFCASSAGTGMSSYNEQFFGPGTRLTVL.

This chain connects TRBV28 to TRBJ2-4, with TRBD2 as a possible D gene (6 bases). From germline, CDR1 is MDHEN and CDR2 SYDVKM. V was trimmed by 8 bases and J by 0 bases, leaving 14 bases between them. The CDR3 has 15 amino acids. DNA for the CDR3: TGTGCCAGCGGGGGGTCCCTTCTAGCCAAAAACATTCAGTACTTC. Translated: CASGGSLLAKNIQYF.

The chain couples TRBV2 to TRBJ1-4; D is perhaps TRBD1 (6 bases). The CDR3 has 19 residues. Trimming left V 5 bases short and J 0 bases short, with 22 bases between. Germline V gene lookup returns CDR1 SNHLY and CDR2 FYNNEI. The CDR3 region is CASSPQRGGFGATNEKLFF. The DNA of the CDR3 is TGTGCCAGCAGTCCGCAGAGGGGGGGGTTTGGAGCAACTAATGAAAAACTGTTTTTT.

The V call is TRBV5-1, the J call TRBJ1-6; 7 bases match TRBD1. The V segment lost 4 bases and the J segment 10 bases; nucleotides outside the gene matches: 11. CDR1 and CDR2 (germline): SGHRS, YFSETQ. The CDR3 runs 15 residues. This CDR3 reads CASSLSGQASSPLHF. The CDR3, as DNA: TGCGCCAGCAGCCTGAGTGGACAGGCTTCCTCACCCCTCCACTTT.

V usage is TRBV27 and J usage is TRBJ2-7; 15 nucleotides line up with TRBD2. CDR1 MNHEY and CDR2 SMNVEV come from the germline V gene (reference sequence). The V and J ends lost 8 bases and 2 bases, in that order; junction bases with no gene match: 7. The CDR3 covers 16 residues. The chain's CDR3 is CASGGLAGGTPYEQYF. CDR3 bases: TGTGCCAGCGGGGGACTAGCGGGAGGAACACCCTACGAGCAGTACTTC.

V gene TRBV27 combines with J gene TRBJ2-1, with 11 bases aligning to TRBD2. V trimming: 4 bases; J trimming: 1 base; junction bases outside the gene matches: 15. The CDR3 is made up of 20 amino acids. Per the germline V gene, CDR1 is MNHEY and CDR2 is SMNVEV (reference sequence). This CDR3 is CASSYATSGKGLFSYNEQFF. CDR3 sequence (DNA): TGTGCCAGCAGTTATGCGACTAGCGGGAAAGGTTTATTTTCCTACAATGAGCAGTTCTTC.

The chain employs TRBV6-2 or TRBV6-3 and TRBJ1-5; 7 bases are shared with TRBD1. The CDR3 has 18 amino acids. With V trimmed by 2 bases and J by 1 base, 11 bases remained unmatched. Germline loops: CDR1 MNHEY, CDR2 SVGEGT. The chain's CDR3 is CASSYTTGPVISNQPQHF. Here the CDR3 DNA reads TGTGCCAGCAGTTACACGACAGGGCCGGTGATAAGCAATCAGCCCCAGCATTTT.

The CDR3 DNA reads as TGTGCCAGTGAAGTAGGGGGGGCGAACACTGAAGCTTTCTTT. Translated: CASEVGGANTEAFF. The chain recombines TRBV19 with TRBJ1-1; perhaps TRBD1 as D (6 bases). The germline CDR1 and CDR2 sequences are LNHDA and SQIVND (reference sequence). The CDR3 covers 14 residues. The V end was cut by 8 bases, the J end by 1 base, with 14 bases between. Drawing the rest from reference TRBV19 and TRBJ1-1, the complete variable domain is DGGITQSPKYLFRKEGQNVTLSCEQNLNHDAMYWYRQDPGQGLRLIYYSQIVNDFQKGDIAEGYSVSREKKESFPLTVTSAQKNPTAFYLCASEVGGANTEAFFGQGTRLTVV.

CDR3 in DNA: TGTGCCAGTAGTATACGGCCTAGCGGGATCGGTGGGGCGCAGTATTTT. Amino acid sequence: CASSIRPSGIGGAQYF. V and J are TRBV19 and TRBJ2-3; 9 bases are shared with TRBD2. The CDR3 runs to 16 residues. The V and J ends lost 2 bases and 10 bases, in that order; junction bases with no gene match: 13. Germline V gene data show CDR1 as LNHDA and CDR2 as SQIVND (reference sequence).

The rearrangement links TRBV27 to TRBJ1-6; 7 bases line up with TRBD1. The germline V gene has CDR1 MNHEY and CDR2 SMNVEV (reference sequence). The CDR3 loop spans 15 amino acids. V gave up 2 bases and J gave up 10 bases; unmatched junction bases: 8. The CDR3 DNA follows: TGTGCCAGCAGTTTACTAGGGGGCGATGGGTCACCCCTCCACTTT. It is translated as CASSLLGGDGSPLHF.

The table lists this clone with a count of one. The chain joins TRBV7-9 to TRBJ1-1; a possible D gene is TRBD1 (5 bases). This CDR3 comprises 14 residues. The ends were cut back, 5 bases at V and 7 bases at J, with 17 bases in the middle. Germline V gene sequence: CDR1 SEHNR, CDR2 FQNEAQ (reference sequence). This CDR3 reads CASSPEGWRDEAFF. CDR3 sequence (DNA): TGTGCCAGCAGCCCCGAGGGGTGGCGGGATGAAGCTTTCTTT. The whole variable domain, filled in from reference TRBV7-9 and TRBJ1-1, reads DTGVSQNPRHKITKRGQNVTFRCDPISEHNRLYWYRQTLGQGPEFLTYFQNEAQLEKSRLLSDRFSAERPKGSFSTLEIQRTEQGDSAMYLCASSPEGWRDEAFFGQGTRLTVV.

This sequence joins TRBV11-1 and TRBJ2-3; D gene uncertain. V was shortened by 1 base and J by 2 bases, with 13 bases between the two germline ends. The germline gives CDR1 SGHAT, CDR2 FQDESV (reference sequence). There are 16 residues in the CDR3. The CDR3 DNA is TGTGCCAGCAGCTTAGTGCGCGGCAGCCTCACAGATACGCAGTATTTT. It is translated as CASSLVRGSLTDTQYF.

The chain's CDR3 is CASSLWGQTNTEAFF. The CDR3 nucleotides read TGTGCCAGCAGTTTGTGGGGACAGACGAACACTGAAGCTTTCTTT. The chain joins TRBV27 to TRBJ1-1; 7 positions match TRBD1. The CDR3 is 15 amino acids. CDR1 is MNHEY and CDR2 is SMNVEV in the germline V gene (reference sequence). Trimming cost V 3 bases and J 1 base; bases outside gene matches: 5.

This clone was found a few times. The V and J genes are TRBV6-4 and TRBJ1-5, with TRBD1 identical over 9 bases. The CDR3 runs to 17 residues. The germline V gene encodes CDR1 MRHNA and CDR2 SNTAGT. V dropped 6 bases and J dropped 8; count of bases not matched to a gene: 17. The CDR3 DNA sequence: TGTGCCAGCAGCCTCCCCCCCCTCGACAGGGGGAGTGAGCCCCAGCATTTT. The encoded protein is CASSLPPLDRGSEPQHF.

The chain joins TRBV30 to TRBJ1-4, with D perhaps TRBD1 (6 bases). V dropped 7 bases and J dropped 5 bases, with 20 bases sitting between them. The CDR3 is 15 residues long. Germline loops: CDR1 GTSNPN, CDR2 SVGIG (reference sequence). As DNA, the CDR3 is TGTGCCTCCACACTCGCAAGGGGGTGGAATGAAAAACTGTTTTTT. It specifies CASTLARGWNEKLFF.

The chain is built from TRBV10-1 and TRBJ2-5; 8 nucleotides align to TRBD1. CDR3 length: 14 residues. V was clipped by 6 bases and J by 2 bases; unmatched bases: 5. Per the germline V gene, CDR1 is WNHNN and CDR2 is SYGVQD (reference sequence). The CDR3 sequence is CASSQGAHQETQYF. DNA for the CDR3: TGCGCCAGCAGCCAGGGGGCTCATCAAGAGACCCAGTACTTC.

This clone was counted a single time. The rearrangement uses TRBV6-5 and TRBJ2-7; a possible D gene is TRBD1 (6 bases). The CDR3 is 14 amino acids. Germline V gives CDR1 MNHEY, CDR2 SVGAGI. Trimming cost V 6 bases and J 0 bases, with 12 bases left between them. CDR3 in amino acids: CASRTGSGSYEQYF. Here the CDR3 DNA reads TGTGCCAGCAGAACAGGGTCGGGCTCCTACGAGCAGTACTTC.

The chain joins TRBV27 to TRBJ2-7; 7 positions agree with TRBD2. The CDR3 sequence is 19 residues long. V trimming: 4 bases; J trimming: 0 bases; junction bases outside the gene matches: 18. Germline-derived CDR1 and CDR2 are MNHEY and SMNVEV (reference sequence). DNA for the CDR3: TGTGCCAGCAGTTCGGCCGTTGGGTACGGCGGGAGTGACTCCTACGAGCAGTACTTC. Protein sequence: CASSSAVGYGGSDSYEQYF.